The clone carrying this TCR beta chain has only one observation. Its antigen is unknown. Assay used: immunoSEQ multiplex PCR; TCRdb lists only in-frame clones, some missing. This table has some 40,000 clones, around 84% appearing once. This sample is drawn from a study of T cell clones after liver transplantation. Study results and caveats: Migration into the graft, not deletion, may explain lost graft donor-reactive T cells.

The CDR3 spans 17 residues. Germline V CDR1 and CDR2: KGHSH, LQKENI. Unmatched junction bases numbered 9, after V lost 3 bases and J lost 8 bases. Sequences were derived from CD4+ T cells from blood, sampled 24 months after liver transplant. The chain links TRBV18 to TRBJ2-1, with 14 bases matching TRBD2. This receptor was obtained from a human patient who received a liver transplant. Some T cells may possibly be graft donor cells. This CDR3 is CASSPILTSGRDDEQFF. The CDR3 nucleotides are TGTGCCAGCTCACCGATTTTGACTAGCGGGAGGGACGATGAGCAGTTCTTC.